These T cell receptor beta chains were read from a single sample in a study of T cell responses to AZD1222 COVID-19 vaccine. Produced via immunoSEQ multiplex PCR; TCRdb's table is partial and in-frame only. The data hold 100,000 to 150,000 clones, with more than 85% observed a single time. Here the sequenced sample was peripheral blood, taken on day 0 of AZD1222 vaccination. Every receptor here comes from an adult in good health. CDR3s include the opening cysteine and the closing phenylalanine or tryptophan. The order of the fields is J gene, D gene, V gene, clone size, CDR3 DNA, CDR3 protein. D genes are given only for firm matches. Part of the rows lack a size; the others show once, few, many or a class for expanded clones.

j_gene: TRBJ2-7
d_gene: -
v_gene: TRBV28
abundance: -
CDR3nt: TGTGCCAGCAGTTCCTGGACAGCCGGGGCCTACGAGCAGTACTTC
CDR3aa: CASSSWTAGAYEQYF

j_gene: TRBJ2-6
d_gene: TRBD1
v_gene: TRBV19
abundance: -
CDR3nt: TGTGCCAGCAAGGACAGGATGGGCTCTGGGGCCAACGTCCTGACTTTC
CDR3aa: CASKDRMGSGANVLTF

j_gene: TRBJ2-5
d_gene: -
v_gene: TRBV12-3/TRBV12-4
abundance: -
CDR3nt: TGTGCCAGCAGTTTAGGGCTTGAGACCCAGTACTTC
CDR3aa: CASSLGLETQYF

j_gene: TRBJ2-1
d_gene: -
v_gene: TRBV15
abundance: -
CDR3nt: TGTGCCACCAGCTTTATGGATGAGCAGTTCTTC
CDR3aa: CATSFMDEQFF

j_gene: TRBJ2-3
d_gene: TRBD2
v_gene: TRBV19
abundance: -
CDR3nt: TGTGCCAGTAGTCCACCGGGACTAGCGGGCCTCAGCACAGATACGCAGTATTTT
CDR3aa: CASSPPGLAGLSTDTQYF

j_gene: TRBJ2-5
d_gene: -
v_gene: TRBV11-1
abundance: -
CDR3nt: TGTGCCAGCAGCCCCCAGACTAGTAGGGAGACCCAGTACTTC
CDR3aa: CASSPQTSRETQYF

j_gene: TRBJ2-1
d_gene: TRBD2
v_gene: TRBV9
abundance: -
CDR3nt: TGTGCCAGCAGCGTAGCGGGGGGGCCGCCCTACAATGAGCAGTTCTTC
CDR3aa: CASSVAGGPPYNEQFF

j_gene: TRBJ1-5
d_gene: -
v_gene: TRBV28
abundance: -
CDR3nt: TGTGCCAGCAGTTTTATCGGGGTATATAGCAATCAGCCCCAGCATTTT
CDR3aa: CASSFIGVYSNQPQHF

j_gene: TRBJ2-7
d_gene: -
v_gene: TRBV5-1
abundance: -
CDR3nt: TGCGCCAGCAGCTTGGTGGGCTACGAGCAGTACTTC
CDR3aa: CASSLVGYEQYF

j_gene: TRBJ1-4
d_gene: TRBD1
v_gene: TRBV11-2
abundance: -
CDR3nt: TGTGCCAGCAGCTCGGGGGGCAGGGGGCTGGATTTT
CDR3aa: CASSSGGRGLDF

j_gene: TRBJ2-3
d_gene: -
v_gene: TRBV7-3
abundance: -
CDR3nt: TGTGCCAGCAGCCCCCTGGGGAGTGGCAGAGATACGCAGTATTTT
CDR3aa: CASSPLGSGRDTQYF

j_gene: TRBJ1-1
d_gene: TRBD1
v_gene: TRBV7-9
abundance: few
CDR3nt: TGTGCCAGCAGCCGTGGGGACAGTTTGAACACTGAAGCTTTCTTT
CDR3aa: CASSRGDSLNTEAFF

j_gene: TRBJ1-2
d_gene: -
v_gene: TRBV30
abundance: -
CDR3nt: TGTGCCGTGGGACTCCCTTTAAACTATGGCTACACCTTC
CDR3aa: CAVGLPLNYGYTF